This TCR beta chain derives from a study of cytomegalovirus exposure and HLA in healthy donors. In the study overall: Earlier, 100 million to 130 million unique TCR beta sequences were recovered from approximately 180 million T cells by an analysis. Study-level results: Earlier analysis found most TCR beta V segments productive about 90% or about 30% of the time.

This clone was seen once. Its antigen remains unknown. Primers for the PCR totalled 60 Vbeta and 13 Jbeta. Some clones are missing from TCRdb's copy, which holds only in-frame ones; the method was immunoSEQ multiplex PCR. The repertoire includes about 140,000 clones, approximately 86% of them detected once, and 0.51% sits in the top ten. V lost 4 bases, J lost 5 bases, and 19 bases lay in between. The germline CDR1 and CDR2 sequences are SGHRS and YFSETQ. The CDR3 extends over 15 amino acids. Sequenced: PBMCs. The J gene is TRBJ2-7, the V gene TRBV5-1, with D possibly being TRBD1 (6 bases). The TCR sequence derives from a woman aged 40 to 55 in good health and CMV-seronegative. CDR3 nucleotides: TGCGCCAGCAGCCTAAACCCTCAGGGGTACGACGAGCAGTACTTC. It encodes CASSLNPQGYDEQYF.